These 2 T cell receptor beta chains were sequenced from one sample in a study of long-term antiretroviral therapy in people with HIV. At the survey level, the v3.0 immunoSEQ assay was run. The method was immunoSEQ multiplex PCR; TCRdb's version includes in-frame clones alone and lacks a portion of them. The sample has roughly 30,000 clones; around 85% are singletons. This specimen consisted of unsorted PBMCs, obtained 0.8 years before starting antiretroviral therapy. These receptors all stem from a man between 18 and 29 years old with HIV.

The chain employs TRBV5-1 and TRBJ1-1; perhaps TRBD1 as D (5 bases). V was pared by 6 bases and J by 5 bases, with 23 bases between. The CDR3 consists of 16 residues. Germline V lookup: CDR1 SGHRS, CDR2 YFSETQ. CDR3 in amino acids: CASIFPTSGGKTEAFF. The CDR3 DNA sequence: TGCGCCAGCATCTTCCCAACCTCGGGGGGGAAGACTGAAGCTTTCTTT.

The rearrangement links TRBV9 to TRBJ1-2; 7 nucleotides line up with TRBD1. Trimming removed 4 bases from V and 5 bases from J; junction bases left unmatched: 5. Per germline, CDR1 SGDLS and CDR2 YYNGEE. The CDR3 loop spans 13 amino acids. CDR3 sequence: CASSPGDSYGYTF. The CDR3 DNA reads as TGTGCCAGCAGCCCAGGGGACAGTTATGGCTACACCTTC.